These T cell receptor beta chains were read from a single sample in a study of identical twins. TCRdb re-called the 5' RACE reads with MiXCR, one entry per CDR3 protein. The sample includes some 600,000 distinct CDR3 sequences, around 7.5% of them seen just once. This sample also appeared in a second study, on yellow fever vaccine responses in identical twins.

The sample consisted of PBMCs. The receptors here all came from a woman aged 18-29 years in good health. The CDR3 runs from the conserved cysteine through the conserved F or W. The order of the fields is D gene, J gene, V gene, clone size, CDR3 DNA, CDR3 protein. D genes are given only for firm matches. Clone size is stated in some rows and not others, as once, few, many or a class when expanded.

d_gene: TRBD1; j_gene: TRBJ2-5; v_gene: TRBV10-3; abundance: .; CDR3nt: TGTGCCATCAGAACCGGGACAGGGTCCCAGTACTTC; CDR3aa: CAIRTGTGSQYF
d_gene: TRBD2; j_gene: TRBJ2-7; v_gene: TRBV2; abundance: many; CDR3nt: TGTGCCATCCAGACTAGCGGGAGTTACGAGCAGTACTTC; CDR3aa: CAIQTSGSYEQYF
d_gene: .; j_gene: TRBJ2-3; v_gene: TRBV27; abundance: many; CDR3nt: TGTGCCAGCAACACCCACGGGGGCGCGACAGATACGCAGTATTTT; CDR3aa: CASNTHGGATDTQYF
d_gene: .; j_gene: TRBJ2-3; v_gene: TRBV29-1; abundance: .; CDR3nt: TGCAGCGTTCCCCAGCCGGCTTTCCCTGGCGCAGATACGCAGTATTTT; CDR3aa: CSVPQPAFPGADTQYF
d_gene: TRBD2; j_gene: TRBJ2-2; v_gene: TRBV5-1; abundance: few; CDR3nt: TGCGCCAGCAGCCGAGCGGGAGGGATTAACACCGGGGAGCTGTTTTTT; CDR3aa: CASSRAGGINTGELFF
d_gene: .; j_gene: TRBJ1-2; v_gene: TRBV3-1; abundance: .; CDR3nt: TGTGCCAGCAGCCTAGCCGGGACGGCTGGCTACACCTTC; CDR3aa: CASSLAGTAGYTF
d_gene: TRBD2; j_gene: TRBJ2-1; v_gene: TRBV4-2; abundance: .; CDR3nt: TGTGCCAGCAGCCAGGCTCCTAGCGGGAGTCGGGGAGAGCAGTTCTTC; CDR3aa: CASSQAPSGSRGEQFF
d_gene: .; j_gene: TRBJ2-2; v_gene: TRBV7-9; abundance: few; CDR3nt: TGTGCCAGCAGCTTCTCAGGGGTACCCGGGGAGCTGTTTTTT; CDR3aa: CASSFSGVPGELFF
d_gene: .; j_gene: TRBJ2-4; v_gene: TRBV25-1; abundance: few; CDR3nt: TGTGCCAGCAGCTCCGGGGGGCGGGACATTCAGTACTTC; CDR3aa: CASSSGGRDIQYF
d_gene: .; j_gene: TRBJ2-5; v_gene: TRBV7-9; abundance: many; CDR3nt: TGTGCCAGCAGCTCGAGGAGGGAGACCCAGTACTTC; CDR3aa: CASSSRRETQYF
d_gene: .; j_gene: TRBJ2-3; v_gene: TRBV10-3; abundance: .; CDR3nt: TGTGCCACCCGAGAACAGTCCACAGATACGCAGTATTTT; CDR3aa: CATREQSTDTQYF
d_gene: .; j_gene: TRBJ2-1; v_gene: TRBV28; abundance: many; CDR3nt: TGTGCCAGCAGTCTTTCACAGAGTGAGCAGTTCTTC; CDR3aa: CASSLSQSEQFF
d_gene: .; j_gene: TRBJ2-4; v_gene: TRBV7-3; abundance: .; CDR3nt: TGTGCCAGCAGCTCCCAAACGTCGGGAAACATTCAGTACTTC; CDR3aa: CASSSQTSGNIQYF
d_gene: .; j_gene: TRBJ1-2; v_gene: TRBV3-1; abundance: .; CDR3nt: TGTGCCAGCAGCCATGGGGGGGGCAACTATGGCTACACCTTC; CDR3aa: CASSHGGGNYGYTF
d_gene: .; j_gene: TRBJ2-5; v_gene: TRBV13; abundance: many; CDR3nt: TGTGCCAGCAGCTTAGGTAACAGGAACCAAGAGACCCAGTACTTC; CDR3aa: CASSLGNRNQETQYF
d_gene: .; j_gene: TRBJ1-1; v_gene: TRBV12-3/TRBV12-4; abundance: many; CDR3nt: TGTGCCAGCAGCCGCAGGGGAACTGAAGCTTTCTTT; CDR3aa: CASSRRGTEAFF
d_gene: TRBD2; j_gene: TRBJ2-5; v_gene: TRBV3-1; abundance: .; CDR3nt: TGTGCCAGCCGGTTGACGCTACTACGGGGGAGGGAAGAGACCCAGTACTTC; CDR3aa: CASRLTLLRGREETQYF
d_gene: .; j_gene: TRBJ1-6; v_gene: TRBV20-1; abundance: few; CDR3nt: TGCAGTGCTAGAGACTCGGGACGCAATAATTCACCCCTCCACTTT; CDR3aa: CSARDSGRNNSPLHF
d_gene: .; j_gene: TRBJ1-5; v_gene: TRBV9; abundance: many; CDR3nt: TGTGCCAGCAGCATGGACCTCAATCAGCCCCAGCATTTT; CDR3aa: CASSMDLNQPQHF
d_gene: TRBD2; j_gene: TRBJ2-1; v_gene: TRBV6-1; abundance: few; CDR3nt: TGTGCCAGCAGTCATAGCGGGAGGACCGCCTACAATGAGCAGTTCTTC; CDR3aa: CASSHSGRTAYNEQFF
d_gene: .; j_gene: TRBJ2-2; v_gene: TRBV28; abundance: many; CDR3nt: TGTGCCAGCAGTTTAGCCGGGGCTGGCACCGGGGAGCTGTTTTTT; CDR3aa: CASSLAGAGTGELFF
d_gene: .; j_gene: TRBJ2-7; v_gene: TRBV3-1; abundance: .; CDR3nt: TGTGCCAGCAGCCCAACCATAACCTACGAGCAGTACTTC; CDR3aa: CASSPTITYEQYF
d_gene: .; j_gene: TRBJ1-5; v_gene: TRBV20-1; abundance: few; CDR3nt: TGCAGTGCTAGAGTCGACCGCAATCAGCCCCAGCATTTT; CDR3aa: CSARVDRNQPQHF
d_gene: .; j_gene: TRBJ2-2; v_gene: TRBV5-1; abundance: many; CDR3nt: TGCGCCAGCAGCTTGGCCGCGGACACCGGGGAGCTGTTTTTT; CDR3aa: CASSLAADTGELFF
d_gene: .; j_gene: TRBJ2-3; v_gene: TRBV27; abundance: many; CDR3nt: TGTGCCAGCAGTTTTTTCCGGGCAGATACGCAGTATTTT; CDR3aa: CASSFFRADTQYF
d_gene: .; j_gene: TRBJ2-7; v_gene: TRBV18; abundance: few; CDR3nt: TGTGCCAGCTCACCCCCCGCGCAACTAAACGAGCAGTACTTC; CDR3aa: CASSPPAQLNEQYF
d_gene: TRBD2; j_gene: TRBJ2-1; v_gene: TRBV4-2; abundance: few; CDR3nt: TGTGCCAGCAGCCAAAATCGACTAGCGGGGGGGCGGGTTGGACATGAGCAGTTCTTC; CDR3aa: CASSQNRLAGGRVGHEQFF
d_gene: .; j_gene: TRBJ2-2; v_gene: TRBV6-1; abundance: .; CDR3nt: TGTGCCAGCCGGCCCAGAGAATTCACCGGGGAGCTGTTTTTT; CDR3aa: CASRPREFTGELFF
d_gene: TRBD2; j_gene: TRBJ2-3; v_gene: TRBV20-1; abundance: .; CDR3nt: TGCAGTGCTATAAATAGCGGGGGGGCTAAAGATACGCAGTATTTT; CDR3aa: CSAINSGGAKDTQYF
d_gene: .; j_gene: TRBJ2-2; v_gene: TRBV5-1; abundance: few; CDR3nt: TGCGCCAGCAGCTTCGGCGAATCCGGGGAGCTGTTTTTT; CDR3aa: CASSFGESGELFF
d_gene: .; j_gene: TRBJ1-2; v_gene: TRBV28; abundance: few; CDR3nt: TGTGCCAGCAGGCTGTACTGGGACAAGGCTAACTATGGCTACACCTTC; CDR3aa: CASRLYWDKANYGYTF
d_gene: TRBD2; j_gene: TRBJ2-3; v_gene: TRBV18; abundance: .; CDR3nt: TGTGCCAGCTCACCCCTGGGACTAGCGGACAATACGCAGTATTTT; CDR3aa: CASSPLGLADNTQYF
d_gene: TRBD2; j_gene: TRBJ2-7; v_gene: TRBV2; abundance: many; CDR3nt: TGTGCCAGCAGTGACGCGACTAGCCGCTCCGAGCAGTACTTC; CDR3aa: CASSDATSRSEQYF
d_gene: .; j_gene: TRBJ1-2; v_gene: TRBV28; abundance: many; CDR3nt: TGTGCCAGCAGCTTAACGGCAAACCCCAACTATGGCTACACCTTC; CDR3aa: CASSLTANPNYGYTF
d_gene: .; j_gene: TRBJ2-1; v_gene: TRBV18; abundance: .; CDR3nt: TGTGCCAGCTCACCACGCTCGCCTAGCAGCTCCTACAATGAGCAGTTCTTC; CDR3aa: CASSPRSPSSSYNEQFF
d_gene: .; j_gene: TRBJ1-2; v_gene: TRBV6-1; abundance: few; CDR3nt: TGTGCCAGCACCACGGCGGTAGCTAACTATGGCTACACCTTC; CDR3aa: CASTTAVANYGYTF
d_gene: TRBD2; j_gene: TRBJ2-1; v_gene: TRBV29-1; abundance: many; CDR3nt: TGCAGCGTTGCTAGCGGGAGGGCCTGGGGGAATGAGCAGTTCTTC; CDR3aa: CSVASGRAWGNEQFF
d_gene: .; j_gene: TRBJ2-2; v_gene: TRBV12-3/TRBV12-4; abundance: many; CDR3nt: TGTGCCAGCATCTACAGCGCCGGGGAGCTGTTTTTT; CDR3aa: CASIYSAGELFF
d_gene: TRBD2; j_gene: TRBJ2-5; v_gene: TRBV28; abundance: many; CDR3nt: TGTGCCAGCAGTTTTTCGCGTAGCGGGAGAGAGACCCAGTACTTC; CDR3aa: CASSFSRSGRETQYF
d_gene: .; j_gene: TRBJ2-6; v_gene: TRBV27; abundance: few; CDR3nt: TGTGCCAGCAGTTTATCACCCTCTGGGGCCAACGTCCTGACTTTC; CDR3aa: CASSLSPSGANVLTF
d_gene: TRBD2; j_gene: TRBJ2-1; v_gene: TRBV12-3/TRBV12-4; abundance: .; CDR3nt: TGTGCCAGCGCCTCTAGCGGGGGGGCATACAATGAGCAGTTCTTC; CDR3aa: CASASSGGAYNEQFF
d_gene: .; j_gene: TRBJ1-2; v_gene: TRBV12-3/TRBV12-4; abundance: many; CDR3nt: TGTGCCAGCAGAATTGGGACTTTCGATTTTGGCTACACCTTC; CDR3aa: CASRIGTFDFGYTF
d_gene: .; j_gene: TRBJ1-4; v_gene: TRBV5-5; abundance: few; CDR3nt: TGTGCCAGCAGCGGGGACCTCCTTGGAAGCGAAAAACTGTTTTTT; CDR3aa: CASSGDLLGSEKLFF
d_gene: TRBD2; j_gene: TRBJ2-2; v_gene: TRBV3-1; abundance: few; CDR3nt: TGTGCCAGCAGCCAAGGGGGACTAGCAGGCGGGGAGCTGTTTTTT; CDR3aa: CASSQGGLAGGELFF
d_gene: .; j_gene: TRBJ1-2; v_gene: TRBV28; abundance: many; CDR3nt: TGTGCCAGCAGCTCTCACTTAACAGGGATCTATGGCTACACCTTC; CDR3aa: CASSSHLTGIYGYTF
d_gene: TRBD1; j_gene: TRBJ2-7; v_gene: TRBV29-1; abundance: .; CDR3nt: TGCAGCGTTGGCCACCGGGACAGGCGTCGCGAGCAGTACTTC; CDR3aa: CSVGHRDRRREQYF
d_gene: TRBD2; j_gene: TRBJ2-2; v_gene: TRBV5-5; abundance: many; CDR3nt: TGTGCCAGCAGCTGGACTAGCTCTAACACCGGGGAGCTGTTTTTT; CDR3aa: CASSWTSSNTGELFF
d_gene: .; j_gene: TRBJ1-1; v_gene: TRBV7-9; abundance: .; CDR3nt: TGTGCCAGCAGCCCGACCCCTTACGGGGGTAACACTGAAGCTTTCTTT; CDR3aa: CASSPTPYGGNTEAFF
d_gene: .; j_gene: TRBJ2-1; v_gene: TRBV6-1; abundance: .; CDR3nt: TGTGCCAGCAGTGAAGCGCTGCAAGTTAAGCAGTTCTTC; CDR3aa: CASSEALQVKQFF
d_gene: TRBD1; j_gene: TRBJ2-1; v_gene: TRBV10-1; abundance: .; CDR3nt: TGCGCCAACCCGGGACAGGGTTCTAACGAGCAGTTCTTC; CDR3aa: CANPGQGSNEQFF
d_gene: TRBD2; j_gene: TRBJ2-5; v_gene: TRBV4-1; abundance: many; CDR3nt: TGCGCCAGCAGCCTCCGGACTAGCGGCGAGACCCAGTACTTC; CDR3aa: CASSLRTSGETQYF
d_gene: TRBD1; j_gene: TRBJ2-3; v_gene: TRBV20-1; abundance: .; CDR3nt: TGCAGTGCCCGACAGGGTGGATCAGATACGCAGTATTTT; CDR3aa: CSARQGGSDTQYF
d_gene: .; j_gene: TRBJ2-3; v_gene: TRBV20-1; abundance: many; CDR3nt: TGCAGTGCTCCAATCACAGATACGCAGTATTTT; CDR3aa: CSAPITDTQYF
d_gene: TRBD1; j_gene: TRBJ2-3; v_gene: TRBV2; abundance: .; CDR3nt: TGTGCCAGCAGGGGACAGGCTACAGATACGCAGTATTTT; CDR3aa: CASRGQATDTQYF